This TCR beta chain was sequenced for a study of blood T cells in healthy people across ages. This clonotype was counted many times. Its antigen is still unknown. Germline CDR1 is LGHDT and CDR2 is YNNKEL (reference sequence). Trimming took 0 bases from V and 4 from J, leaving 9 bases between them. There are 14 residues in the CDR3. Study-wide results and limits: Unsorted PBMC input precluded a conclusive naive versus antigen-experienced comparison.

The study recruited healthy Caucasian donors from Russia who were aged about 6 to 90. With a J-beta primer mix and a sample-barcoded 5' primer, a second PCR ran roughly 6 to 11 cycles. TCRdb called the 5' RACE reads again in MiXCR, with one record for every CDR3 protein. The profile shows roughly 860,000 distinct CDR3 sequences, roughly 60% of them singletons. This chain uses TRBV3-1 with TRBJ2-5, with unresolved D. The receptor's source is a man aged 25 to 45 in good health. Sequencing was performed on blood. The CDR3 sequence: CASSQDARTETQYF. Here the CDR3 DNA reads TGTGCCAGCAGCCAAGACGCCCGGACAGAGACCCAGTACTTC.